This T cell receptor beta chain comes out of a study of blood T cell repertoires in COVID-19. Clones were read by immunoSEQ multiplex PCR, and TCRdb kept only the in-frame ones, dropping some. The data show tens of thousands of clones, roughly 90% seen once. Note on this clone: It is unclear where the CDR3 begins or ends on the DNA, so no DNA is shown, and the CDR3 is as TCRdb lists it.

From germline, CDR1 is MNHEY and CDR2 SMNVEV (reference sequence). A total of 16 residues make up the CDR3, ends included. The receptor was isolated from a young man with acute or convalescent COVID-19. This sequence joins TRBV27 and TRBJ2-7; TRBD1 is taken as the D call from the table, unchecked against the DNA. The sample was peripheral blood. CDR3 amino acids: CASSTSTGGKPYEQYF.